Given below is one T cell receptor beta chain in context. Its antigen is unidentified. From RNA, the CDR3 regions of TCR beta chains were amplified and sequenced. HTBI primers served in a first-round RT-PCR, which a second-round multiplex PCR followed. TCRdb re-called the multiplex PCR reads with MiXCR, one entry per CDR3 protein. The sample yields over a million distinct CDR3 sequences, approximately 35% seen once. The sample belongs to a study of Graves' ophthalmopathy and Graves' hyperthyroidism. Study context: Ophthalmopathy absent within 18 months of follow-up marked hyperthyroidism as stable. The study's findings and limits: The model predicted progression of ophthalmopathy with a sensitivity of more than 60%, and its specificity was 72.22%.

Germline V gives CDR1 SGHRS, CDR2 YFSETQ. Trimming cost V 0 bases and J 5 bases, with 8 bases left between them. The CDR3 loop spans 13 amino acids. The chain links TRBV5-1 to TRBJ1-2; D call uncertain. The receptor was derived from an adult man with Graves' hyperthyroidism. The sample taken for sequencing was peripheral blood or thyroid tissue (not recorded which). CDR3 nucleotide sequence: TGCGCCAGCAGCTTGGACACTAGATATGGCTACACCTTC. Its protein product is CASSLDTRYGYTF.